The 20 T cell receptor beta chains presented below share a single source sample, sequenced in a study of CD8 T cells in Susac syndrome. With random hexamers, 0.5 to 1 ug RNA was reverse transcribed. TCRdb re-analysed the immunoSEQ multiplex PCR reads in MiXCR, keeping a single row per CDR3 protein. The sample lists about 160,000 distinct CDR3 sequences; 90% to 95% were seen once. Specimen: CD4+ T cells from PBMCs. These receptors were collected from a human donor in good health.

The V gene is TRBV5-1, the J gene TRBJ2-7; TRBD1 might be the D (5 bases). From germline, CDR1 is SGHRS and CDR2 YFSETQ. Trimming left V 2 bases short and J 4 bases short, with 10 bases between. The length of the CDR3 is 13 residues. The CDR3: CASSLDPGYEQYF. The CDR3 DNA is TGCGCCAGCAGCTTAGACCCAGGGTACGAGCAGTACTTC.

V usage is TRBV9 and J usage is TRBJ1-2; D gene ambiguous. V was trimmed by 5 bases and J by 2 bases, leaving 13 bases between them. This CDR3 has 14 residues. The germline V gene encodes CDR1 SGDLS and CDR2 YYNGEE. The CDR3 region has the DNA TGTGCCAGCAGTGAGGACTGGAGAAACTATGGCTACACCTTC. It is translated as CASSEDWRNYGYTF.

The J gene is TRBJ2-1, the V gene TRBV6-5; no clear D. Germline CDR1 reads MNHEY; CDR2 reads SVGAGI. Between the trimmed V and J ends, which lost 0 bases and 8 bases, there was a span of 14 bases. The CDR3 has 15 amino acids. CDR3 residues: CASSYSNYPGYEQFF. The CDR3 DNA follows: TGTGCCAGCAGTTACTCGAATTACCCCGGCTATGAGCAGTTCTTC.

The gene calls are TRBV20-1 and TRBJ2-3; maybe TRBD2 (5 bases). Germline CDR1 reads DFQATT; CDR2 reads SNEGSKA (reference sequence). The V and J ends lost 6 bases and 1 base respectively, with 11 bases between them. This CDR3 has 13 amino acids. CDR3 in DNA: TGCAGTGCCCCCAAGGGAGGCACAGATACGCAGTATTTT. Its translation: CSAPKGGTDTQYF.

The V and J genes are TRBV5-1 and TRBJ1-5; 9 bases match TRBD1. Trimming cost V 2 bases and J 5 bases; bases outside gene matches: 5. The CDR3 has 15 amino acids. CDR1 SGHRS and CDR2 YFSETQ come from the germline V gene. The CDR3 sequence: CASSFGTGRDQPQHF. The DNA of the CDR3 is TGCGCCAGCAGCTTCGGGACAGGGAGAGATCAGCCCCAGCATTTT.

In this sample, this clonotype turned up once. The chain has TRBV5-1 and TRBJ2-1, with D possibly matching TRBD1 (6 bases). CDR1 and CDR2 (germline): SGHRS, YFSETQ. Between the trimmed V and J ends, which lost 0 bases and 7 bases, there was a span of 11 bases. This CDR3 has 14 amino acids. CDR3 bases: TGCGCCAGCAGCTTGGTACAGGGATGGAATGAGCAGTTCTTC. It translates to CASSLVQGWNEQFF.

The V call is TRBV19, the J call TRBJ1-1; a weak D match, TRBD1 (5 bases). CDR3 length: 16 residues. The V and J ends lost 8 bases and 0 bases respectively, with 19 bases between them. Germline assignment: CDR1 LNHDA and CDR2 SQIVND (reference sequence). The CDR3 DNA reads TGTGCCAGTCGAGGGGTGATCTGGGAGATGAACACTGAAGCTTTCTTT. Translated, it gives CASRGVIWEMNTEAFF. The complete variable domain, with remaining parts taken from reference TRBV19 and TRBJ1-1, reads DGGITQSPKYLFRKEGQNVTLSCEQNLNHDAMYWYRQDPGQGLRLIYYSQIVNDFQKGDIAEGYSVSREKKESFPLTVTSAQKNPTAFYLCASRGVIWEMNTEAFFGQGTRLTVV.

The chain joins TRBV18 to TRBJ1-5, with TRBD1 matching 9 bases. The CDR3 runs 16 residues. With V trimmed by 6 bases and J by 1 base, 7 bases remained unmatched. Germline CDR1 and CDR2: KGHSH and LQKENI. CDR3 protein: CASSAQGAGSNQPQHF. Written as DNA, the CDR3 is TGTGCCAGCTCCGCACAGGGGGCAGGGAGCAATCAGCCCCAGCATTTT.

This chain joins TRBV14 and TRBJ2-1, with 7 nucleotides matching TRBD1. Looked up from germline, CDR1 is SGHDN and CDR2 is FVKESK. V dropped 5 bases and J dropped 4; count of bases not matched to a gene: 5. CDR3 size: 14 residues. In DNA form, the CDR3 reads TGTGCCAGCAGCTTCAGACAGGGATACAATGAGCAGTTCTTC. Translating gives CASSFRQGYNEQFF.

The genes are TRBV4-1 and TRBJ2-5, with 7 bases lining up with TRBD1. This CDR3 is built from 16 residues. V trimming: 0 bases; J trimming: 9 bases; junction bases outside the gene matches: 13. The germline gives CDR1 MGHRA, CDR2 YSYEKL. In nucleotides, the CDR3 is TGCGCCAGCAGCCAAGATGGGGCAGGGGGACCCTTGTCCCAGTACTTC. Translating gives CASSQDGAGGPLSQYF.

The chain recombines TRBV7-2 with TRBJ1-1; TRBD1 is a possible D gene (5 bases). Trimming took 6 bases from V and 5 from J, leaving 16 bases between them. Germline V gene lookup returns CDR1 SGHTA and CDR2 FQGNSA. The CDR3 consists of 14 residues. This chain's CDR3 is CASSSGPRGTEAFF. The CDR3 region has the DNA TGTGCCAGCAGTTCGGGCCCTAGGGGTACTGAAGCTTTCTTT.

This clonotype has a single count. V and J are TRBV3-1 and TRBJ2-1, with D hard to call. Germline CDR1 reads LGHDT; CDR2 reads YNNKEL (reference sequence). The V gene lost 5 bases and the J gene lost 5 bases, with 7 bases spanning the gap. The CDR3 runs 12 residues. The CDR3, as DNA: TGTGCCAGCAGCTTCGTCGACAATGAGCAGTTCTTC. It encodes CASSFVDNEQFF.

V gene TRBV29-1 combines with J gene TRBJ2-5; D might be TRBD1 or TRBD2, each matching 6 bases. From germline, CDR1 is SQVTM and CDR2 ANQGSEA. The CDR3 sequence is 12 residues long. The V end lost 4 bases, the J end lost 3 bases, and 9 bases lay between the germline ends. The CDR3: CSVVRGEETQYF. The DNA of the CDR3 is TGCAGCGTTGTTAGGGGGGAAGAGACCCAGTACTTC.

V is TRBV25-1 and J is TRBJ2-1; 7 bases match TRBD2. Germline CDR1 and CDR2: MGHDK and SYGVNS. V lost 11 bases to trimming and J lost 0 bases; unmatched junction nucleotides: 16. CDR3 size: 17 residues. The CDR3 DNA is TGTGCCTCACGAGGAGAGCGGGACGTTAGCTCCTACAATGAGCAGTTCTTC. It yields the protein CASRGERDVSSYNEQFF. Filled out from reference TRBV25-1 and TRBJ2-1, the complete variable domain reads EADIYQTPRYLVIGTGKKITLECSQTMGHDKMYWYQQDPGMELHLIHYSYGVNSTEKGDLSSESTVSRIRTEHFPLTLESARPSHTSQYLCASRGERDVSSYNEQFFGPGTRLTVL.

The chain uses TRBV7-9 and TRBJ1-1, with 7 bases aligning to TRBD1. The germline V gene has CDR1 SEHNR and CDR2 FQNEAQ (reference sequence). This CDR3 spans 15 amino acids. With V trimmed by 3 bases and J by 4 bases, 8 bases remained unmatched. CDR3 region: CASSFTPTGSTEAFF. The CDR3, as DNA: TGTGCCAGCAGCTTTACTCCGACAGGGAGCACTGAAGCTTTCTTT.

This rearrangement joins TRBV4-1 to TRBJ2-3; 10 bases are shared with TRBD2. CDR1 and CDR2 (germline): MGHRA, YSYEKL. The CDR3 extends over 17 amino acids. The ends lost 0 bases at V and 0 bases at J; junction bases unmatched: 3. CDR3 residues: CASSQETAGGSTDTQYF. CDR3 coding DNA: TGCGCCAGCAGCCAAGAAACAGCGGGGGGGAGCACAGATACGCAGTATTTT.

This clonotype was recorded only once. This sequence joins TRBV5-1 and TRBJ2-7; 8 bases match TRBD1. V dropped 0 bases and J dropped 5; count of bases not matched to a gene: 4. The CDR3 totals 14 residues. The germline CDR1 and CDR2 sequences are SGHRS and YFSETQ. Written as DNA, the CDR3 is TGCGCCAGCAGCTTGGGCCAGGGGGCTGACGAGCAGTACTTC. Encoded protein: CASSLGQGADEQYF.

The gene calls are TRBV5-1 and TRBJ2-7, with TRBD1 matching 8 bases. The V and J ends lost 5 bases and 5 bases, in that order; junction bases with no gene match: 3. From germline, CDR1 is SGHRS and CDR2 YFSETQ. The CDR3 totals 12 residues. CDR3 sequence reads: CASRRTGNEQYF. The CDR3, as DNA: TGCGCCAGCAGAAGGACAGGGAACGAGCAGTACTTC.

This clonotype was seen a single time. The chain links TRBV30 to TRBJ1-1; D is unresolved. CDR1 is GTSNPN, CDR2 SVGIG, per germline (reference sequence). The CDR3 is 11 residues long. The germline V and J ends were trimmed by 8 bases and 7 bases, with 14 bases remaining between them. This chain's CDR3 is CAAMRTIEAFF. CDR3 coding DNA: TGTGCCGCGATGAGGACGATTGAAGCTTTCTTT.

The chain combines TRBV10-3 with TRBJ2-5, with D tentatively TRBD1 or TRBD2 (5 bases each). CDR1 and CDR2 (germline): ENHRY, SYGVKD. With 11 bases removed from V and 1 base from J, the gap between germline ends came to 17 bases. The CDR3 spans 14 residues. The CDR3 DNA reads TGTGCCGCGGAAACTCCGGGACCCCAAGAGACCCAGTACTTC. Protein sequence: CAAETPGPQETQYF.